Below are 19 T cell receptor beta chains sequenced from a single sample in a study of PD-L1 blockade in urothelial cancer. Clones were read by immunoSEQ multiplex PCR, and TCRdb kept only the in-frame ones, dropping some. The sample has about 91,000 clones, around nine tenths seen once. The sample here was PBMCs, taken around atezolizumab (anti-PD-L1) treatment. All receptors derive from a man aged 55 to 69 with urothelial cancer.

This chain connects TRBV5-1 to TRBJ1-2, with 9 bases aligning to TRBD1. Trimming removed 0 bases from V and 2 bases from J; junction bases left unmatched: 2. Germline lookup yields CDR1 SGHRS and CDR2 YFSETQ. This CDR3 region has 15 residues. This CDR3 is CASSLGQGDNYGYTF. The CDR3 region has the DNA TGCGCCAGCAGCTTGGGACAGGGGGACAACTATGGCTACACCTTC.

The chain recombines TRBV7-8 with TRBJ2-3; D gene unclear. The CDR3 is 13 amino acids. V shed 5 bases and J shed 2 bases, with 8 bases lying between them. Germline V lookup: CDR1 SGHVS, CDR2 FQNEAQ. The CDR3 loop reads CASSLLFTDTQYF. CDR3 in DNA: TGTGCCAGCAGCCTACTATTCACAGATACGCAGTATTTT.

V gene TRBV6-5 combines with J gene TRBJ2-7; maybe TRBD1 (5 bases). V lost 5 bases and J lost 1, with 9 bases in between. The CDR3 consists of 13 residues. Germline V gene sequence: CDR1 MNHEY, CDR2 SVGAGI. CDR3 sequence (DNA): TGTGCCAGCAGTCCGACAGTTTCCTACGAGCAGTACTTC. This gives the protein CASSPTVSYEQYF.

This rearrangement joins TRBV5-4 to TRBJ1-6; D may be TRBD1 (5 bases). Germline V gene sequence: CDR1 SGHNT, CDR2 YYREEE (reference sequence). This CDR3 is built from 16 residues. V lost 1 base, J lost 6 bases, and 14 bases lay in between. The DNA for the CDR3 is TGTGCCAGCAGCTTGCTAGGGCAGGGTGGTAATTCACCCCTCCACTTT. Amino acid sequence: CASSLLGQGGNSPLHF.

This rearrangement joins TRBV19 to TRBJ1-2; D remains ambiguous. The length of the CDR3 is 12 residues. Germline CDR1 is LNHDA and CDR2 is SQIVND (reference sequence). V lost 7 bases to trimming and J lost 2 bases, with 8 bases between them. The CDR3: CASTPTNYGYTF. In nucleotides, the CDR3 is TGTGCCAGTACCCCCACAAACTATGGCTACACCTTC.

The chain employs TRBV7-7 and TRBJ2-5; tentative D call: TRBD1 (7 bases). CDR1 is SSHAT, CDR2 FNYEAQ, per germline (reference sequence). CDR3 length: 14 residues. V lost 5 bases to trimming and J lost 2 bases, with 12 bases between them. The CDR3 nucleotides are TGTGCCAGCAGCACCGCGGGACAGCAAGAGACCCAGTACTTC. As protein: CASSTAGQQETQYF.

The chain combines TRBV28 with TRBJ2-1, with 12 positions matching TRBD2. J gave up 7 bases and V 8 bases, and 3 bases lay outside the gene matches. The germline gives CDR1 MDHEN, CDR2 SYDVKM. CDR3 length: 13 amino acids. The CDR3 is CASGLAGPNEQFF. In nucleotides, the CDR3 is TGTGCCAGCGGACTAGCGGGACCTAATGAGCAGTTCTTC.

This chain links TRBV19 with TRBJ2-5, with 15 bases lining up with TRBD2. Germline CDR1 is LNHDA and CDR2 is SQIVND (reference sequence). The CDR3 extends over 17 amino acids. V lost 5 bases, J lost 0 bases, and 4 bases stayed unmatched. CDR3 in DNA: TGTGCCAGTAGTCCCGGACTAGCGGGAGGGTACCAAGAGACCCAGTACTTC. This sequence encodes CASSPGLAGGYQETQYF. Based on the CDR3 plus reference TRBV19 and TRBJ2-5, the full variable domain is DGGITQSPKYLFRKEGQNVTLSCEQNLNHDAMYWYRQDPGQGLRLIYYSQIVNDFQKGDIAEGYSVSREKKESFPLTVTSAQKNPTAFYLCASSPGLAGGYQETQYFGPGTRLLVL.

This CDR3 reads CACEVGGADYGYTF. The CDR3 DNA sequence: TGCGCCTGCGAGGTCGGAGGGGCAGACTATGGCTACACCTTC. The rearrangement links TRBV10-1 to TRBJ1-2, with D perhaps matching TRBD1 (5 bases). V lost 11 bases and J lost 3, with 19 bases in between. Germline V gene data show CDR1 as WNHNN and CDR2 as SYGVQD (reference sequence). The length of the CDR3 is 14 residues.

The chain is built from TRBV6-5 and TRBJ2-7, with 7 bases fitting TRBD1. The CDR3 totals 13 residues. Germline lookup yields CDR1 MNHEY and CDR2 SVGAGI. V shed 6 bases, J shed 4 bases, and the junction held 6 bases outside the gene matches. CDR3 in amino acids: CASSPRQGYEQYF. CDR3 DNA: TGTGCCAGCAGCCCCCGACAGGGTTACGAGCAGTACTTC.

This chain connects TRBV29-1 to TRBJ2-3; maybe TRBD2 (6 bases). Germline V gives CDR1 SQVTM, CDR2 ANQGSEA. V lost 6 bases to trimming and J lost 6 bases, with 13 bases between them. The CDR3 extends over 12 amino acids. The CDR3 reads CSVWGGPDTQYF. For the CDR3, the DNA is TGCAGCGTGTGGGGAGGACCGGATACGCAGTATTTT.

The chain employs TRBV15 and TRBJ1-3; D is unresolved. The V gene lost 0 bases and the J gene lost 4 bases, with 10 bases spanning the gap. The CDR3 spans 15 residues. Per the germline V gene, CDR1 is LNHNV and CDR2 is YYDKDF (reference sequence). Here the CDR3 reads CATSRDLGEGNTIYF. CDR3 DNA sequence: TGTGCCACCAGCAGAGATCTCGGGGAGGGAAACACCATATATTTT.

V usage is TRBV14 and J usage is TRBJ2-6, with 11 bases lining up with TRBD1. J lost 4 bases, V lost 1 base, and 3 bases had no gene match. This CDR3 comprises 17 residues. Germline values: CDR1 SGHDN, CDR2 FVKESK. The CDR3 DNA is TGTGCCAGCAGCCAAGTGGACAGGGGGCCCGGGGCCAACGTCCTGACTTTC. It yields the protein CASSQVDRGPGANVLTF.

This chain connects TRBV7-9 to TRBJ1-1; 9 bases align to TRBD1. This CDR3 is 14 amino acids long. V shed 5 bases and J 5 bases; nucleotides not matched to a gene: 6. Per the germline V gene, CDR1 is SEHNR and CDR2 is FQNEAQ (reference sequence). DNA of the CDR3: TGTGCCAGCAGCCCCGGACAGGGGTGGACTGAAGCTTTCTTT. Translated, it gives CASSPGQGWTEAFF.

The V call is TRBV5-5, the J call TRBJ1-2, with 7 positions matching TRBD1. The length of the CDR3 is 15 residues. Germline CDR1 and CDR2: SGHKS and YYEKEE (reference sequence). V trimming: 0 bases; J trimming: 3 bases; junction bases outside the gene matches: 5. Here the CDR3 DNA reads TGTGCCAGCAGCTTGGTGGAGGGGGCCTACTATGGCTACACCTTC. Amino acid sequence: CASSLVEGAYYGYTF. Together with reference TRBV5-5 and TRBJ1-2, the CDR3 gives the full variable domain: DAGVTQSPTHLIKTRGQQVTLRCSPISGHKSVSWYQQVLGQGPQFIFQYYEKEERGRGNFPDRFSARQFPNYSSELNVNALLLGDSALYLCASSLVEGAYYGYTFGSGTRLTVV.

The rearrangement links TRBV11-2 to TRBJ2-7, with a possible D match to TRBD1 (6 bases). The germline V and J ends were trimmed by 5 bases and 8 bases, with 16 bases remaining between them. Germline V gene lookup returns CDR1 SGHAT and CDR2 FQNNGV. The CDR3 contains 13 residues. This chain's CDR3 is CASSIRSQGQQYF. CDR3 coding DNA: TGTGCCAGCAGCATAAGATCACAGGGACAGCAGTACTTC.

The chain has TRBV5-1 and TRBJ2-3, with 9 nucleotides matching TRBD2. Per the germline V gene, CDR1 is SGHRS and CDR2 is YFSETQ. With 7 bases clipped from V and 4 bases from J, the junction kept 10 bases outside the gene matches. The CDR3 extends over 15 amino acids. The CDR3 DNA is TGCGCCAGCCGCACCGAAGCGGGGGGTCCAGATACGCAGTATTTT. This translates into CASRTEAGGPDTQYF.

The chain combines TRBV7-2 with TRBJ2-2; TRBD2 matches 7 bases. CDR3 size: 15 residues. Trimming removed 4 bases from V and 1 base from J; junction bases left unmatched: 3. CDR1 is SGHTA and CDR2 is FQGNSA in the germline V gene. The CDR3 sequence: CASSSSGLNTGELFF. The CDR3 DNA follows: TGTGCCAGCAGCTCTAGCGGTTTGAACACCGGGGAGCTGTTTTTT.

CDR3 loop: CASSLSRLNGELFF. DNA of the CDR3: TGCGCCAGCAGCCTAAGTCGTCTAAACGGGGAACTGTTTTTT. The chain combines TRBV4-3 with TRBJ1-4; D not certain. This CDR3 spans 14 amino acids. Trimming removed 4 bases at V and 12 bases at J, with 18 bases between. The germline V gene encodes CDR1 LGHNA and CDR2 YSLEER.